This is a list of T cell receptor beta chains from one sample in a study of T cells in Graves' hyperthyroidism and ophthalmopathy. One entry per CDR3 protein results from TCRdb running MiXCR on the multiplex PCR reads. Here the sample spans approximately 630,000 distinct CDR3 sequences, 15% to 20% being singletons. The source material was blood. Receptors were obtained from a woman aged 25-40 years with Graves' hyperthyroidism. CDR3s include the opening cysteine and the closing phenylalanine or tryptophan. Each record gives: V gene, clone size, D gene, J gene, CDR3 DNA, CDR3 protein. A D gene is named only where the DNA matches it firmly. Clone size is shown for a subset of rows, as once, few, many or a class of expanded clone.

TRBV30,many,-,TRBJ2-7,TGTGCCTGGAGTGTGGGGGGCGGGTACGAGCAGTACTTC,CAWSVGGGYEQYF
TRBV7-2,many,TRBD2,TRBJ2-1,TGTGCCAGCAGCTTAGGGGCAACTAGCGGGAATGAGCAGTTCTTC,CASSLGATSGNEQFF
TRBV4-2,-,TRBD2,TRBJ2-5,TGTGCCAGCAGCCAAGGCTTGCTAGCGGCACAAGAGACCCAGTACTTC,CASSQGLLAAQETQYF
TRBV20-1,many,-,TRBJ2-5,TGCAGTGCTCCCCTGGGCGGGGCCCAAGAGACCCAGTACTTC,CSAPLGGAQETQYF
TRBV6-2/TRBV6-3,few,-,TRBJ2-3,TGTGCCAGCAGCTTAGACAGATCCACAGATACGCGGTATTTT,CASSLDRSTDTRYF
TRBV18,many,-,TRBJ1-1,TGTGCCAGCTCACCGGTACGCACTGAAGCTTTCTTT,CASSPVRTEAFF
TRBV5-1,-,TRBD1,TRBJ1-6,TGCGCCAGCAGCGACCCGACAGGGGGCGGCTCACCCCTCCACTTT,CASSDPTGGGSPLHF
TRBV11-2,many,-,TRBJ2-7,TGTGCCAGCGGAGAGCTTTTCGAGCAGTACTTC,CASGELFEQYF
TRBV28,few,-,TRBJ1-2,TGTGCCGGCAGTTTAGCGGGGAACTATGGCTACACCTTC,CAGSLAGNYGYTF
TRBV28,few,TRBD1,TRBJ2-6,TGTGCCAGCAGTCAAACAGGGGGCGCGGCTGGGGCCAACGTCCTGACTTTC,CASSQTGGAAGANVLTF
TRBV29-1,many,TRBD2,TRBJ2-1,TGCAGCGTTCTAGGCGGTGGTCGACTAGCGGGAGGGTCCAATGAGCAGTTCTTC,CSVLGGGRLAGGSNEQFF
TRBV7-9,-,TRBD1,TRBJ2-7,TGTGCCAGCAGCTTAGCGGGGGGGACAGGGGGCCACGAGCAGTACTTC,CASSLAGGTGGHEQYF
TRBV7-2,many,-,TRBJ1-2,TGTGCCAGCAGCCCGGACAGTTGGGGCTACACCTTC,CASSPDSWGYTF
TRBV28,few,-,TRBJ2-3,TGTGCCAGCAGTTTCGGGGTTGTGACAGGTACGCAGTATTTT,CASSFGVVTGTQYF
TRBV7-9,many,-,TRBJ2-7,TGTGCCAGCAGCCCCGGCTCCGCGTTCTACGAGCAGTACTTC,CASSPGSAFYEQYF
TRBV3-1,many,-,TRBJ1-5,TGTGCCAGCAGCCAAGGGGTCGTCCCAAATCAGCCCCAGCATTTT,CASSQGVVPNQPQHF
TRBV7-2,many,TRBD2,TRBJ2-7,TGTGCCAGCAGCTTAGGACTAGCGATAGGTTACTACGAGCAGTACTTC,CASSLGLAIGYYEQYF
TRBV20-1,many,TRBD2,TRBJ2-4,TGCAGTGCTAGCTCTCCGGGGGGTAACAAAAACATTCAGTACTTC,CSASSPGGNKNIQYF
TRBV2,many,-,TRBJ2-4,TGTGCCAGCAGTGCGGGCAAAAACATTCAGTACTTC,CASSAGKNIQYF
TRBV2,-,-,TRBJ2-1,TGTGCCAGCGGAAGTGTTAGGGACAATGAGCAGTTCTTC,CASGSVRDNEQFF
TRBV6-1,few,-,TRBJ1-2,TGTGCCAGCAATGAATTGGTCACATATGGCTACACCTTC,CASNELVTYGYTF
TRBV28,-,TRBD2,TRBJ2-1,TGTGCCAGCAGCCTAAGAGGGGGTTCTAGCGGGGGCTACAATGAGCAGTTCTTC,CASSLRGGSSGGYNEQFF
TRBV4-2,-,TRBD1,TRBJ1-5,TGTGCCAGCGCGGACAGGGGTTATAGCAATCAGCCCCAGCATTTT,CASADRGYSNQPQHF
TRBV27,many,-,TRBJ2-1,TGTGCCAGCAGTTTAAGGGCAAAGCAGTTCTTC,CASSLRAKQFF
TRBV29-1,many,TRBD2,TRBJ2-1,TGCAGCTTGGCTAGCGGGAGTGATGAGCAGTTCTTC,CSLASGSDEQFF
TRBV24-1,many,TRBD1,TRBJ2-7,TGTGCCACCAGTGATGCTAGGGGGCACTCCTACGAGCAGTACTTC,CATSDARGHSYEQYF
TRBV2,many,TRBD1,TRBJ2-2,TGTGCCAGCAGCGCTGACAGGGCTACCGGGGAGCTGTTTTTT,CASSADRATGELFF
TRBV4-1,few,TRBD1,TRBJ2-3,TGCGCCAGCAGCCAGGGGACAGGCACAGATACGCAGTATTTT,CASSQGTGTDTQYF
TRBV9,few,TRBD2,TRBJ2-1,TGTGCCAGCCTACTAGCGGACCTAAGCTCCTACAATGAGCAGTTCTTC,CASLLADLSSYNEQFF
TRBV4-1,few,-,TRBJ2-3,TGCGCCAGCAGCCGAGCTTGGACGAACACAGATACGCAGTATTTT,CASSRAWTNTDTQYF
TRBV28,many,TRBD1,TRBJ1-5,TGTGCCAGCAGTTTAGGGACAGCCGTTTCCAATCAGCCCCAGCATTTT,CASSLGTAVSNQPQHF
TRBV3-1,-,TRBD2,TRBJ2-7,TGTGCCAGCAGCCCTCGTCCGACTAGCGGGACTAACTACGAGCAGTACTTC,CASSPRPTSGTNYEQYF
TRBV28,few,-,TRBJ1-2,TGTGCCAGCACGGCAGGGGCCATGGGCTACACCTTC,CASTAGAMGYTF
TRBV29-1,few,-,TRBJ2-2,TGCAGCGTTGACGACTACCGATCTTCCGGGGAGCTGTTTTTT,CSVDDYRSSGELFF
TRBV24-1,few,-,TRBJ2-1,TGTGCCACCAGTGACCACCGGGACATTTACAATGAGCAGTTCTTC,CATSDHRDIYNEQFF
TRBV6-1,many,-,TRBJ1-1,TGTGCCAGCACGTTGGTGGAGGGGAGCACTGAAGCTTTCTTT,CASTLVEGSTEAFF
TRBV7-3,-,TRBD1,TRBJ2-5,TGTGCCAGCAGCTACAGGGGGCAGCGAGAGACCCAGTACTTC,CASSYRGQRETQYF
TRBV3-1,-,-,TRBJ1-3,TGTGCCAGCAGCCGACATACGGGGGACTCTGGAAACACCATATATTTT,CASSRHTGDSGNTIYF
TRBV2,-,-,TRBJ1-5,TGTGCCAGCAGTCACAGGAACGGGATAACTCAGCCCCAGCATTTT,CASSHRNGITQPQHF
TRBV28,-,-,TRBJ2-7,TGTGCCAGCACGGGGGCCGCCTACGAGCAGTACTTC,CASTGAAYEQYF
TRBV19,-,TRBD2,TRBJ2-3,TGTGCCAGTAGTAGCATAAGCGGGAGTACAGATACGCAGTATTTT,CASSSISGSTDTQYF
TRBV5-1,-,-,TRBJ2-3,TGCGCCAGCAGCTCCTCGAGAGGGGCAGATACGCAGTATTTT,CASSSSRGADTQYF
TRBV25-1,few,TRBD1,TRBJ2-1,TGTGCCAGCAGTGAGCCTAGACAGGGTTTCAATGAGCAGTTCTTC,CASSEPRQGFNEQFF
TRBV15,many,-,TRBJ1-1,TGTGCCACCAGCAGAATACCAATTGACCCGGAGGTTGAAGCTTTCTTT,CATSRIPIDPEVEAFF
TRBV6-2/TRBV6-3,-,TRBD2,TRBJ2-3,TGTGCCAGCCGCTCACTAGCGGTCACAGATACGCAGTATTTT,CASRSLAVTDTQYF
TRBV6-1,few,-,TRBJ1-6,TGTGCCAGCAGGCCCGGTCTATATAATTCACCCCTCCACTTT,CASRPGLYNSPLHF
TRBV5-5,-,TRBD1,TRBJ1-2,TGTGCCAGCTATGCCATGACAGGGAGACTTGGCTACACCTTC,CASYAMTGRLGYTF
TRBV2,many,-,TRBJ2-1,TGTGCCAGCAGTTCCCCCGATCGGATTGAGCAGTTCTTC,CASSSPDRIEQFF
TRBV28,many,-,TRBJ1-1,TGTGCCAGCAGTCCAACGGCTGTGGGAGCTTTCTTT,CASSPTAVGAFF
TRBV20-1,few,TRBD2,TRBJ2-1,TGCAGTGCTAAAAGCGGGACTCGCAGGGATGAGCAGTTCTTC,CSAKSGTRRDEQFF
TRBV7-9,many,-,TRBJ2-1,TGTGCCAGCAGCTTAGCGTATGGAGACAATGAGCAGTTCTTC,CASSLAYGDNEQFF
TRBV18,-,-,TRBJ1-1,TGTGCCAGCTCCCCTAGCAGGGGCGATTTTGGCACTGAAGCTTTCTTT,CASSPSRGDFGTEAFF
TRBV5-1,many,-,TRBJ2-1,TGCGCCAGCAGCCTCACCGGACCCGCAAGGATGAATGAGCAGTTCTTC,CASSLTGPARMNEQFF
TRBV2,-,TRBD2,TRBJ2-1,TGTGCCAGCAGCCCCCGGACTAGCGGTCCCAATGAGCAGTTCTTC,CASSPRTSGPNEQFF
TRBV7-2,-,-,TRBJ1-1,TGTGCCAGCAGTCCGACGCGGGGGGCCCCTGAAGCTTTCTTT,CASSPTRGAPEAFF
TRBV12-3/TRBV12-4,many,-,TRBJ1-4,TGTGCCAGCACCAAAGTCGGTATTAATGAAAAACTGTTTTTT,CASTKVGINEKLFF
TRBV11-2,few,-,TRBJ1-5,TGTGCCAGCAGCTTAGGGGATCATAGCAATCAGCCCCAGCATTTT,CASSLGDHSNQPQHF
TRBV11-2,-,-,TRBJ2-5,TGTGCCAGCCGAGTCCTCGAGAAGGGGGAGACCCAGTACTTC,CASRVLEKGETQYF